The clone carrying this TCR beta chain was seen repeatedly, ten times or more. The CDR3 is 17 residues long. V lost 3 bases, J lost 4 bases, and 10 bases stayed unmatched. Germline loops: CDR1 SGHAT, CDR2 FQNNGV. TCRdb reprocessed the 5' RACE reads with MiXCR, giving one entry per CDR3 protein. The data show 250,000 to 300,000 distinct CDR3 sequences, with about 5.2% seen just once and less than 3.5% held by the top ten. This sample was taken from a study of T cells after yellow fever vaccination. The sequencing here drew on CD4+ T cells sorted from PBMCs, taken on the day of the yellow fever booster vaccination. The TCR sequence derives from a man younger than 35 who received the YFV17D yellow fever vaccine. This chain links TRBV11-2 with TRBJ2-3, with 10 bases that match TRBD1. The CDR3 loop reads CASSLTGPGQGSDTQYF. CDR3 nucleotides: TGTGCCAGCAGCTTGACAGGGCCGGGACAGGGGTCAGATACGCAGTATTTT.